The 24 T cell receptor beta chains presented below share a single source sample, sequenced in a study of beta chain features in type 1 diabetes (dated by TCRdb to 2017 to 2018). Library method: the immunoSEQ multiplex PCR assay. The entire isolated RNA was reverse transcribed using the High Capacity cDNA Reverse Transcription Kit, and thus expressed TCRB transcripts were sequenced. Here the immuneACCESS table is served through TCRdb, limited to in-frame sequences with V and J called. Missing clones are a known gap in these copies; in checked studies unresolved V genes cover under half, and the rest lacks a known reason. For this sample the table gives about 900,000 clones, of which under 20% were detected only once. The top ten hold about 0.02% of the sample. The sequenced material came from naive CD4+ T cells from blood. According to the study, the label for this sample's cell subset or site signals: true naive CD4+ T cells. These receptors were obtained from a woman aged 18-29 years in good health.

The chain uses TRBV5-4 and TRBJ2-1; 8 bases agree with TRBD2. The CDR3 has 16 residues. From germline, CDR1 is SGHNT and CDR2 YYREEE (reference sequence). V trimming: 4 bases; J trimming: 4 bases; junction bases outside the gene matches: 10. CDR3 residues: CASSTPGLVAYNEQFF. CDR3 sequence (DNA): TGTGCCAGCAGCACACCGGGACTAGTCGCGTACAATGAGCAGTTCTTC.

The chain couples TRBV9 to TRBJ2-1; D gene unclear. Germline V gene lookup returns CDR1 SGDLS and CDR2 YYNGEE. Trimming left V 3 bases short and J 6 bases short, with 13 bases between. The CDR3 length is 14 residues. The DNA for the CDR3 is TGTGCCAGCAGCGCCCCGGTGTGGAGCAATGAGCAGTTCTTC. As protein: CASSAPVWSNEQFF.

The gene calls are TRBV5-4 and TRBJ2-1; no reliable D call. CDR3 size: 14 residues. Trimming pared 6 bases from V and 0 bases from J, leaving 10 bases between. Germline CDR1 SGHNT, CDR2 YYREEE (reference sequence). The CDR3 loop reads CASTNTSSYNEQFF. The DNA for the CDR3 is TGTGCCAGCACCAATACGAGCTCCTACAATGAGCAGTTCTTC.

The chain joins TRBV2 to TRBJ1-2, with D unclear. V gave up 4 bases and J gave up 8 bases, with 17 bases separating them. This CDR3 is built from 14 residues. CDR1 and CDR2 from the germline V gene are SNHLY and FYNNEI. The DNA for the CDR3 is TGTGCCAGCAGTGGGCGCAGCCGGGGAGGAGGCTACACCTTC. It specifies CASSGRSRGGGYTF.

V usage is TRBV25-1 and J usage is TRBJ1-1; 7 bases are a match to TRBD1. CDR1 is MGHDK, CDR2 SYGVNS, per germline. The CDR3 spans 17 residues. V lost 4 bases, J lost 0 bases, and 11 bases stayed unmatched. The CDR3 loop reads CASSAPRQGPMNTEAFF. The CDR3 region has the DNA TGTGCCAGCAGTGCACCCCGACAGGGACCCATGAACACTGAAGCTTTCTTT.

The sample holds a few counts of this clone. The V gene is TRBV7-2, the J gene TRBJ2-1, with 10 bases lining up with TRBD2. The germline V gene has CDR1 SGHTA and CDR2 FQGNSA. Trimming cost V 2 bases and J 14 bases; bases outside gene matches: 6. This CDR3 has 13 amino acids. Written as DNA, the CDR3 is TGTGCCAGCAGCTTAACCATAGGGACTAGCGAGTTCTTC. This gives the protein CASSLTIGTSEFF.

This sequence joins TRBV25-1 and TRBJ2-7; possible D gene TRBD2, 7 bases. CDR3 length equals 15 residues. Per the germline V gene, CDR1 is MGHDK and CDR2 is SYGVNS. Trimming removed 5 bases at V and 7 bases at J, with 21 bases between. CDR3 bases: TGTGCCAGCAGTCCGGGGGGCGGCCGACCGGAGGAGCAGTACTTC. As protein: CASSPGGGRPEEQYF.

In this sample, this clone turned up a few times. At one end, the junction sequence differs from germline, possibly due to a read error. The rearrangement uses TRBV5-6 and TRBJ2-3; no clear D. Germline V gene sequence: CDR1 SGHDT, CDR2 YYEEEE. CDR3 size: 12 residues. The CDR3 spells CASSLSRQSHYF. DNA for the CDR3: TGTGCCAGCAGCTTGAGTCGGCAGTCGCACTATTTT.

The genes are TRBV7-2 and TRBJ2-1, with 13 bases fitting TRBD2. Per the germline V gene, CDR1 is SGHTA and CDR2 is FQGNSA. The CDR3 consists of 18 residues. V was clipped by 5 bases and J by 7 bases; unmatched bases: 14. CDR3 bases: TGTGCCAGCAGCGTCCATGGGGGGGGACTAGCGGGACCGAATGAGCAGTTCTTC. Translating it yields CASSVHGGGLAGPNEQFF.

In its sample, this clone was seen a few times. The chain couples TRBV20-1 to TRBJ2-1, with D perhaps given as TRBD1 or TRBD2 (5 bases each). V lost 5 bases, J lost 12 bases, and 14 bases lay in between. CDR3 length: 11 residues. Germline V gives CDR1 DFQATT, CDR2 SNEGSKA (reference sequence). The CDR3 DNA reads TGCAGTGCTCACCGGGGCGGGTTGCAGTTCTTC. This codes for CSAHRGGLQFF.

Comment on this clone: An end of the junction does not agree with germline; a read error may underlie this. This rearrangement joins TRBV7-7 to TRBJ2-3; TRBD2 matches at 12 bases. This CDR3 has 13 residues. Germline V gene data show CDR1 as SSHAT and CDR2 as FNYEAQ (reference sequence). The CDR3, as DNA: TGTGCTAGCAGCACGACTAGCGGGAGTACGCAGTATTTT. Translating it yields CASSTTSGSTQYF.

This clone was counted a few times. The chain carries TRBV7-2 and TRBJ2-7; 7 bases are shared with TRBD2. This CDR3 region has 13 residues. Germline CDR1 SGHTA, CDR2 FQGNSA. V lost 2 bases to trimming and J lost 12 bases; unmatched junction nucleotides: 10. CDR3 amino acids: CASSLSLAERRYF. The CDR3, as DNA: TGTGCCAGCAGCTTATCCCTAGCGGAGAGGCGGTACTTC. The full variable domain, in which reference TRBV7-2 and TRBJ2-7 provide the parts outside the CDR3, is GAGVSQSPSNKVTEKGKDVELRCDPISGHTALYWYRQSLGQGLEFLIYFQGNSAPDKSGLPSDRFSAERTGGSVSTLTIQRTQQEDSAVYLCASSLSLAERRYFGPGTRLTVT.

This clone was picked up a small number of times. The chain carries TRBV27 and TRBJ2-5; D ambiguous. Trimming cost V 3 bases and J 5 bases, with 19 bases left between them. The length of the CDR3 is 16 residues. CDR1 and CDR2 from the germline V gene are MNHEY and SMNVEV (reference sequence). The chain's CDR3 is CASSLRRGVRGETQYF. In DNA, the CDR3 is TGTGCCAGCAGTTTGCGCCGAGGAGTACGTGGGGAGACCCAGTACTTC.

V and J are TRBV5-6 and TRBJ2-7, with 8 bases identical to TRBD1. V lost 4 bases, J lost 0 bases, and 3 bases stayed unmatched. The CDR3 spans 14 residues. Germline V gene lookup returns CDR1 SGHDT and CDR2 YYEEEE. CDR3: CASSRTGSSYEQYF. The CDR3 nucleotides are TGTGCCAGCAGCAGGACAGGGAGCTCCTACGAGCAGTACTTC.

This clone was observed a handful of times. The CDR3 spells CASSLVGNQETQYF. The CDR3 nucleotides are TGTGCCAGCAGCTTAGTAGGAAACCAAGAGACCCAGTACTTC. This chain uses TRBV7-2 with TRBJ2-5, with D unclear. CDR1 and CDR2 (germline): SGHTA, FQGNSA. The CDR3 covers 14 residues. With 1 base removed from V and 0 bases from J, the gap between germline ends came to 6 bases.

In this sample, this clone turned up a few times. The V and J genes are TRBV19 and TRBJ2-2, with D tentatively TRBD1 (6 bases). The CDR3 spans 15 residues. Germline V lookup: CDR1 LNHDA, CDR2 SQIVND (reference sequence). V lost 4 bases and J lost 2, with 11 bases in between. The CDR3 region has the DNA TGTGCCAGTAGTAAGGACAGCCCCAACACCGGGGAGCTGTTTTTT. Translating gives CASSKDSPNTGELFF. The full variable domain, its missing parts supplied by reference TRBV19 and TRBJ2-2, is DGGITQSPKYLFRKEGQNVTLSCEQNLNHDAMYWYRQDPGQGLRLIYYSQIVNDFQKGDIAEGYSVSREKKESFPLTVTSAQKNPTAFYLCASSKDSPNTGELFFGEGSRLTVL.

In this sample, this clone turned up a few times. The chain combines TRBV11-2 with TRBJ2-5; D is perhaps TRBD2 (6 bases). The CDR3 runs 19 residues. Germline V CDR1 and CDR2: SGHAT, FQNNGV. V lost 1 base and J lost 2, with 23 bases in between. The chain's CDR3 is CASSLGHWGDWGEQETQYF. CDR3 DNA: TGTGCCAGCAGCTTAGGCCATTGGGGGGATTGGGGAGAGCAAGAGACCCAGTACTTC.

The V call is TRBV7-2, the J call TRBJ1-2; weak D call: TRBD1 (5 bases). V was clipped by 2 bases and J by 4 bases, with 17 bases between them. Germline V gene data show CDR1 as SGHTA and CDR2 as FQGNSA. This CDR3 has 16 residues. In DNA form, the CDR3 reads TGTGCCAGCAGCTTATATAGGCCGGGGGGTCGCTATGGCTACACCTTC. Its protein product is CASSLYRPGGRYGYTF.

This clone appeared a few times. The chain employs TRBV10-3 and TRBJ1-3, with D possibly TRBD1 on 5 matching bases. Trimming took 0 bases from V and 3 from J, leaving 18 bases between them. The CDR3 consists of 18 residues. Germline loops: CDR1 ENHRY, CDR2 SYGVKD. The CDR3 reads CAISESTRGHLGGNTIYF. As DNA, the CDR3 is TGTGCCATCAGTGAGTCGACTCGGGGCCATTTAGGTGGAAACACCATATATTTT.

The V and J genes are TRBV27 and TRBJ2-3, with 13 positions matching TRBD2. Per germline, CDR1 MNHEY and CDR2 SMNVEV (reference sequence). The CDR3 sequence is 19 residues long. V lost 6 bases, J lost 0 bases, and 12 bases stayed unmatched. CDR3 nucleotide sequence: TGTGCCAGCAGGAGGACTAGCGGGAGTAGGCCGCGTAGCACAGATACGCAGTATTTT. Protein sequence: CASRRTSGSRPRSTDTQYF.

The chain links TRBV7-3 to TRBJ2-5; TRBD2 might be the D (6 bases). From germline, CDR1 is SGHTA and CDR2 FQGTGA. Trimming removed 5 bases from V and 2 bases from J, with 15 bases in between. This CDR3 region has 15 residues. The DNA for the CDR3 is TGTGCCAGCAGCGTAAGGTCCGGGGGTCAAGAGACCCAGTACTTC. This gives the protein CASSVRSGGQETQYF.

V and J are TRBV4-2 and TRBJ2-3; TRBD2 is a possible D gene (6 bases). The CDR3 length is 16 residues. V lost 0 bases and J 0 bases, leaving 10 bases between the germline ends. The germline V gene encodes CDR1 LGHNA and CDR2 YNFKEQ. CDR3 coding DNA: TGTGCCAGCAGCCAAGAAAGGAGCGGGAGCACAGATACGCAGTATTTT. This gives the protein CASSQERSGSTDTQYF.

This clone was detected only a few times. The chain combines TRBV6-5 with TRBJ2-1; TRBD2 agrees at 7 bases. The J segment lost 5 bases and the V segment lost 7 bases, leaving 11 bases of the junction unmatched. Looked up from germline, CDR1 is MNHEY and CDR2 is SVGAGI. CDR3 length equals 15 residues. This CDR3 is CASTPGGLYNNEQFF. CDR3 in DNA: TGTGCCAGCACCCCTGGGGGACTATACAACAATGAGCAGTTCTTC.

This chain uses TRBV4-2 with TRBJ2-5, with 10 nucleotides matching TRBD2. The CDR3 extends over 14 amino acids. V was pared by 1 base and J by 4 bases, with 0 bases of the junction left unmatched. Germline CDR1 LGHNA, CDR2 YNFKEQ. The CDR3 region is CASSQVAGGETQYF. CDR3 coding DNA: TGTGCCAGCAGCCAAGTAGCGGGAGGAGAGACCCAGTACTTC.